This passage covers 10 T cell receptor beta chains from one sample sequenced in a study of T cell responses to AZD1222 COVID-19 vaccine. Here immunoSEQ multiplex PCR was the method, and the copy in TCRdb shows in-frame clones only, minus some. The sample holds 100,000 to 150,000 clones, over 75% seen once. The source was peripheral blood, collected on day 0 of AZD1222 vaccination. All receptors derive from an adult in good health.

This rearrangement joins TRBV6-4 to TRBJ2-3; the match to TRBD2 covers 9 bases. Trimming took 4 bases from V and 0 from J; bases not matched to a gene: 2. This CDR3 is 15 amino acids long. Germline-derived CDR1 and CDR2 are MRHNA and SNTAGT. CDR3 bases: TGTGCCAGCAGTGCGACTAGCGGAAGCACAGATACGCAGTATTTT. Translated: CASSATSGSTDTQYF.

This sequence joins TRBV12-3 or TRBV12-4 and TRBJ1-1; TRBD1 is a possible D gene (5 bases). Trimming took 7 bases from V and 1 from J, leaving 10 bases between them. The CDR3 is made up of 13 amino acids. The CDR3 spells CASTRQQNTEAFF. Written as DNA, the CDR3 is TGTGCCAGCACGCGACAGCAGAACACTGAAGCTTTCTTT.

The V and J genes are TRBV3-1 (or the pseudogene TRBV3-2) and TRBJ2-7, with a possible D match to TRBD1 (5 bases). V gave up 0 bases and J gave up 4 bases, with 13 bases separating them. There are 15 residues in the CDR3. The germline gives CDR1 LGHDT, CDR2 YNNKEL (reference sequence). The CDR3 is CASSQDTGFLYEQYF. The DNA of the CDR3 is TGTGCCAGCAGCCAAGATACAGGTTTTCTTTACGAGCAGTACTTC.

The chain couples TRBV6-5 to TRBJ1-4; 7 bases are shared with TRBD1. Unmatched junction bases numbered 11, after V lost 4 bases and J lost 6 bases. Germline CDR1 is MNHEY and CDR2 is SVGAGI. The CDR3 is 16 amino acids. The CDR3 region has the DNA TGTGCCAGCAGTTCCATGACAGGGATTCGGGATGAAAAACTGTTTTTT. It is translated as CASSSMTGIRDEKLFF.

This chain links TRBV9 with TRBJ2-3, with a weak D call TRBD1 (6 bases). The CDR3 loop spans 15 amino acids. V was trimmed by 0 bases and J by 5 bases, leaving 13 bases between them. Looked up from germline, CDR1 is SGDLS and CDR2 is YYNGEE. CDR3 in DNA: TGTGCCAGCAGCGTAGCAACAGGGAAGTTAGATACGCAGTATTTT. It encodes CASSVATGKLDTQYF.

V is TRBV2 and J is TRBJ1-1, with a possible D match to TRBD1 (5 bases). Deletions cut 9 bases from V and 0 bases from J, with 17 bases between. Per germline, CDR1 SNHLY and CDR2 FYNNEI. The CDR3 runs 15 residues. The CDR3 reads CASKEEEGLNTEAFF. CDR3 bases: TGTGCCAGTAAGGAAGAGGAGGGGCTGAACACTGAAGCTTTCTTT.

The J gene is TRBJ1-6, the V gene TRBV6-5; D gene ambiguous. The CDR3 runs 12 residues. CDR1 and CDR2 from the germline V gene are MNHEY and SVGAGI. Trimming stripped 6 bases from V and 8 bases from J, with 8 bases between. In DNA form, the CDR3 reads TGTGCCAGCAGGGACGGACATTCACCCCTCCACTTT. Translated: CASRDGHSPLHF.

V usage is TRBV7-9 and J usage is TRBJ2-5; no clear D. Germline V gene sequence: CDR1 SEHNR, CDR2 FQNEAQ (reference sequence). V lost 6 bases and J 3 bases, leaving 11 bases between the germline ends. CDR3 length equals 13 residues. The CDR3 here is CASSDHRKETQYF. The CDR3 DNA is TGTGCCAGCAGTGACCACAGAAAAGAGACCCAGTACTTC.

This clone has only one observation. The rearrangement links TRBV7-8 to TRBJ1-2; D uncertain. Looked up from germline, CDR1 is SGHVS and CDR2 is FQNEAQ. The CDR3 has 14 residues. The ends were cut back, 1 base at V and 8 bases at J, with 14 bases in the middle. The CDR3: CASSLESLLPGYTF. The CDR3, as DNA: TGTGCCAGCAGCTTAGAGTCCTTACTGCCCGGCTACACCTTC.

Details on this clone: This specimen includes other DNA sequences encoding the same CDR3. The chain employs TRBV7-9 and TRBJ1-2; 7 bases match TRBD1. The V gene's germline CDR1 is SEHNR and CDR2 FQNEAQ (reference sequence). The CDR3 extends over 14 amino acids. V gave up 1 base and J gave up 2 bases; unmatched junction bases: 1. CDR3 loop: CASSLDRGNYGYTF. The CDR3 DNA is TGTGCCAGCAGCTTAGACAGGGGAAACTATGGCTACACCTTC.